The 5 T cell receptor beta chains below come from one sample, sequenced in a study of OX40 agonist ivuxolimab in advanced cancers. This table comes from immunoSEQ multiplex PCR, and its TCRdb copy is limited to in-frame clones, with some not included. The sample has some 70,000 clones, 80% to 90% seen once. The specimen was CD4+ or CD8+ T cells sorted from blood, collected in a trial of the OX40 agonist ivuxolimab. The origin of the receptors is an adult with an advanced solid tumor such as melanoma, head and neck, liver or kidney cancer.

The J gene is TRBJ1-2, the V gene TRBV5-1; D unresolved. Germline assignment: CDR1 SGHRS and CDR2 YFSETQ. The CDR3 extends over 14 amino acids. Trimming shortened V by 1 base and J by 2 bases, and 9 bases separated the two germline ends. The CDR3 nucleotides are TGCGCCAGCAGCTTGCTCGGCAGCAACTATGGCTACACCTTC. This translates into CASSLLGSNYGYTF.

The V call is TRBV5-6, the J call TRBJ2-1; 11 nucleotides line up with TRBD2. The ends lost 5 bases at V and 5 bases at J; junction bases unmatched: 6. The CDR3 is made up of 15 amino acids. Germline CDR1 is SGHDT and CDR2 is YYEEEE. The CDR3 here is CASSYSGGADNEQFF. The CDR3 DNA follows: TGTGCCAGCAGTTATAGCGGGGGGGCCGACAATGAGCAGTTCTTC. Full variable domain (missing parts from reference TRBV5-6 and TRBJ2-1): DAGVTQSPTHLIKTRGQQVTLRCSPKSGHDTVSWYQQALGQGPQFIFQYYEEEERQRGNFPDRFSGHQFPNYSSELNVNALLLGDSALYLCASSYSGGADNEQFFGPGTRLTVL.

The chain is built from TRBV7-9 and TRBJ1-2; D gene unclear. Trimming took off 1 base at V and 6 bases at J, with 15 bases between the two ends. This CDR3 region has 15 residues. Germline lookup yields CDR1 SEHNR and CDR2 FQNEAQ (reference sequence). The CDR3 nucleotides read TGTGCCAGCAGCTTAGGCGTTCGGGCAGTTGATGGCTACACCTTC. Translating gives CASSLGVRAVDGYTF.

This CDR3 is CASRSGPGPGTQYF. The DNA of the CDR3 is TGTGCCAGCAGGAGCGGTCCGGGTCCGGGGACGCAGTATTTT. This chain uses TRBV6-5 with TRBJ2-3, with D possibly matching TRBD2 (5 bases). CDR1 and CDR2 (germline): MNHEY, SVGAGI. This CDR3 is built from 14 residues. The V end lost 6 bases, the J end lost 9 bases, and 19 bases lay between the germline ends.

The J gene is TRBJ1-1, the V gene TRBV11-1, with D perhaps matching TRBD1 (6 bases). Germline V CDR1 and CDR2: SGHAT, FQDESV (reference sequence). The CDR3 covers 14 residues. Trimming removed 1 base from V and 6 bases from J, with 12 bases in between. This CDR3 is CASSLESGVAEAFF. The CDR3, as DNA: TGTGCCAGCAGCTTAGAGTCAGGGGTGGCTGAAGCTTTCTTT.